What follows describes a single TCR beta chain. Its antigen is not known. Trimming took 5 bases from V and 4 from J; bases not matched to a gene: 8. Germline CDR1 SQVTM, CDR2 ANQGSEA. The CDR3 runs 14 residues. This entry is derived from a study of OX40 agonist ivuxolimab in advanced cancers. About the study: Enrolled patients in dose escalation had cancers that were hepatocellular carcinoma, melanoma, renal cell or head and neck cancer. Study results and limitations: Among some nonresponders, normalized T-cell clonal expansion was also low. Clonal expansion by week 6 occurred in CD4+ and CD8+ blood T cells (at 0.1 to 3.0 mg/kg).

Researchers took blood at baseline, on cycle 4 day 1, and on cycle 7 day 1. TCRdb's table, derived via immunoSEQ multiplex PCR, lists solely in-frame clones and lacks some. This sample yields approximately 50,000 clones, of which about 85% are seen a single time; 0.76% belongs to the top ten. The input for sequencing was CD4+ or CD8+ T cells sorted from blood, taken in a trial of the OX40 agonist ivuxolimab. The receptor's source is an adult with an advanced solid tumor such as melanoma, head and neck, liver or kidney cancer. The rearrangement joins TRBV29-1 to TRBJ1-1; 9 nucleotides match TRBD1. CDR3 protein: CSVLTGGAGTEAFF. The CDR3 DNA is TGCAGCGTTCTAACAGGGGGCGCGGGCACTGAAGCTTTCTTT.